One and the same sample provided the 2 T cell receptor beta chains below, sequenced in a study of T cells in Graves' hyperthyroidism and ophthalmopathy. Template material for amplifying TCR beta CDR3 regions consisted of RNA transcripts. The HTBI primer set was used in a first-round RT-PCR of the TCR CDR3. A single record per CDR3 protein comes from TCRdb applying MiXCR to the multiplex PCR reads. The sample yields hundreds of thousands of distinct CDR3 sequences, over 40% seen once. The sample was peripheral blood or thyroid tissue (not recorded which). The receptors here all came from an adult man with Graves' disease, either hyperthyroidism or ophthalmopathy (not recorded which).

This clonotype was observed many times. The chain employs TRBV15 and TRBJ2-5; TRBD1 matches at 8 bases. Losses at the gene ends were 3 bases for V and 5 bases for J; bases not matched to a gene: 8. The germline gives CDR1 LNHNV, CDR2 YYDKDF (reference sequence). The CDR3 sequence is 15 residues long. CDR3: CATSRRTGFEETQYF. The CDR3 DNA follows: TGTGCCACCAGCAGGCGGACAGGGTTTGAGGAGACCCAGTACTTC. Complete variable domain (other parts from reference TRBV15 and TRBJ2-5): DAMVIQNPRYQVTQFGKPVTLSCSQTLNHNVMYWYQQKSSQAPKLLFHYYDKDFNNEADTPDNFQSRRPNTSFCFLDIRSPGLGDTAMYLCATSRRTGFEETQYFGPGTRLLVL.

Concerning this clonotype itself: A much larger clone sits a single nucleotide away, making a read error possible. The gene calls are TRBV5-1 and TRBJ2-5; D uncertain. Germline assignment: CDR1 SGHRS and CDR2 YFSETQ. CDR3 length: 13 residues. Trimming stripped 4 bases from V and 2 bases from J, with 9 bases between. The CDR3 bases are TGCGCCAGCAGCATGGCAGCTCAAGAGACCCAGTACTTC. Translating gives CASSMAAQETQYF.